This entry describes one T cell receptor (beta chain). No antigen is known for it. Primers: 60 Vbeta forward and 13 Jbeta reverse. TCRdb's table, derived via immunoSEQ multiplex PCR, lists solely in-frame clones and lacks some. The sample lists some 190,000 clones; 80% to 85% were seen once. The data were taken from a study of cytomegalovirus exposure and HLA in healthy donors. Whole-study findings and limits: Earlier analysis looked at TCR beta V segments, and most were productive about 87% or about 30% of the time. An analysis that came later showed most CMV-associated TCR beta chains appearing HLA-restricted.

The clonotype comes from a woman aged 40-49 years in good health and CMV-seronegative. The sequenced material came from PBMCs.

CDR3 amino acids: CASSGGQVDEQFF. The CDR3 nucleotides are TGTGCCAGCAGTGGGGGACAGGTCGATGAGCAGTTCTTC. This chain uses TRBV25-1 with TRBJ2-1, with TRBD1 matching 8 bases. With V trimmed by 4 bases and J by 8 bases, 4 bases remained unmatched. Germline CDR1 MGHDK, CDR2 SYGVNS. The CDR3 has 13 amino acids.